This TCR beta chain was sequenced for a study of tissue T cells after allogeneic stem cell transplantation (dated by TCRdb to between 2021 and 2023). With respect to the entire study: TCR beta repertoires were profiled across many tissues obtained from research autopsies of patients with and without GVHD, as well as in mouse models of GVHD. On the human side, the study was prospective and observational, with no blinding or randomization. Broader findings and caveats from the paper: Blood and spleen T cells captured only a limited portion of the TCR repertoire detected in tissues, in both patients and mice. Within patients, how anatomically similar tissues were was a major factor shaping TCR repertoire composition, regardless of disease or transplant status. The patient cohort was small and clinically heterogeneous, and sampling depth was acknowledged as a limitation. Only a few T cell clones appeared in more than one patient, yet motif-based clustering showed tissue-specific repertoire signatures that were shared between patients. Which tissue TCRs were alloreactive or antigen-specific was not determined in the study, and some clones might have been persisting host cells.

The library was generated by the immunoSEQ multiplex PCR assay. Adaptive Biotechnologies performed the TCRbeta CDR3 sequencing at survey depth and reported CDR3 sequences, V/J genes, productive frequency and template counts. Amplification of TCR beta CDR3 regions was performed from genomic DNA rather than from RNA. Concerning the study's data processing: Jensen-Shannon divergence was used to quantify pairwise repertoire overlap between tissues, with a value of 1 meaning complete divergence and a value of 0 meaning identical repertoires. Tissues were clustered by single-linkage agglomerative hierarchical clustering of pairwise JSD values, and the clustering results were displayed as dendrograms. GLIPH2 was run on all patient samples with simulation_depth 1000, kmer_min_depth 3, cdr3_length_cutoff 8, keeping groups with more than two unique CDR3s. A standardized tissue-overlap score extrapolated Jaccard GLIPH-group overlap across patients to a standard repertoire size of 1000 clones. To look at how diversity was associated with clinical or experimental variables, linear mixed-effect models were used, with tissue treated as a fixed effect and individual treated as a random effect. Imported from immuneACCESS, the table was reduced by TCRdb to in-frame sequences with V and J called. These copies leave out some clones; in studies compared against another copy, an unresolved V gene accounts for under half, and the cause of the remainder is not known. V and J calls and clone size are those listed in that table; D and trimming were worked out from the DNA. This sample lists about 3,100 clones; 40% to 55% were detected once. Clones ranked in the top ten supply 16% of the sample.

Counted from cysteine to phenylalanine, this CDR3 has 11 amino acids. Part of the CDR3 DNA is given, 30 bases translated from base 1. CDR1 is given as KGHTA and CDR2 as FQNQQP, both from the germline V gene. This clone was observed a few times. Its cognate antigen has yet to be identified. The gene names and germline sequences used here belong to the mouse. The CDR3 end lies 1 residue beyond the end of the read and is filled in from the germline J gene. This specimen's time point label, interpreted: mouse harvest day 14 after allogeneic transplant. Each mouse graft consisted of 10^7 T-cell-depleted bone marrow cells plus 10^6 splenic CD5+ T cells and was given by tail vein injection. GVHD in mice was modeled with a major MHC-mismatch B6 (H2b) into BALB/c (H2d) model, and tissues were profiled at day 7 or 14. On day 7 or 14 post-transplant, mouse tissues and retro-orbital blood were harvested with separate sterile tools for each animal, and livers were flushed before harvest. Before genomic DNA isolation with the DNeasy Blood & Tissue Kit, mouse tissues were minced with razor blades in buffered saline.

The sequence came from a female BALB/c mouse given C57BL/6 T cells with graft-versus-host disease after an allogeneic hematopoietic cell transplant. The sequence is built from TRBV23 and TRBJ1-4. What was sequenced was gut tissue. The part of the CDR3 DNA that was read is TGCTCCAGCAGTCAAAACGAAAGATTATTT. Its coded protein is CSSSQNERLF. The entire CDR3 reads CSSSQNERLFF.